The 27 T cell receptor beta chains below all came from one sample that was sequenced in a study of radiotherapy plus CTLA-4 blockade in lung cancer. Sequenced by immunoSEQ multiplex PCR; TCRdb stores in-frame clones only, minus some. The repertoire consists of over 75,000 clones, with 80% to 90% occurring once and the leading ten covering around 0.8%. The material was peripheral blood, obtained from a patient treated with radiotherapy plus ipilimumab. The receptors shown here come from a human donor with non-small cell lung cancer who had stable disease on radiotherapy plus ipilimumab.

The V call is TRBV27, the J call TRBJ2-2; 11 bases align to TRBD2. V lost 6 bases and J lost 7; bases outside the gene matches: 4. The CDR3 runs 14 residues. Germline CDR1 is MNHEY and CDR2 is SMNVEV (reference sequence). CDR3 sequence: CASSQGLADGELFF. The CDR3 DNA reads TGTGCCAGCAGCCAGGGACTAGCGGACGGGGAGCTGTTTTTT.

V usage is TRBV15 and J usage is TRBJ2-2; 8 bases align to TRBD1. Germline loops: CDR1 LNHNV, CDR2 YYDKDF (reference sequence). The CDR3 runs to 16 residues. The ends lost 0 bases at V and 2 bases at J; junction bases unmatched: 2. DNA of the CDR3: TGTGCCACCAGCAGAGACAGGGGGCACAACACCGGGGAGCTGTTTTTT. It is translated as CATSRDRGHNTGELFF.

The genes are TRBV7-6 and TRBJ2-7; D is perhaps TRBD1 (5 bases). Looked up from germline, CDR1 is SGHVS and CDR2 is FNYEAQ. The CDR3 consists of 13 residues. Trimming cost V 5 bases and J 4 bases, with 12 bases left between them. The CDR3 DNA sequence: TGTGCCAGCAGCGCATCGACAGCATACGAGCAGTACTTC. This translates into CASSASTAYEQYF.

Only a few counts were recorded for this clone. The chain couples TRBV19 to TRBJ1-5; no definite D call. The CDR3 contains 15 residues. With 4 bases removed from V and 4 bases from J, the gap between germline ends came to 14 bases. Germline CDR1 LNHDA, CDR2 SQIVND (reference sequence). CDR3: CASSTPLGMNQPQHF. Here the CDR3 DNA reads TGTGCCAGTAGTACTCCCCTCGGGATGAATCAGCCCCAGCATTTT.

Written as DNA, the CDR3 is TGTGCCAGCAGTTGGGGGGACAGGTCTAACTATGGCTACACCTTC. Protein: CASSWGDRSNYGYTF. The chain carries TRBV28 and TRBJ1-2, with 8 bases fitting TRBD1. V shed 4 bases and J 0 bases; nucleotides not matched to a gene: 4. The CDR3 runs 15 residues. CDR1 MDHEN and CDR2 SYDVKM come from the germline V gene.

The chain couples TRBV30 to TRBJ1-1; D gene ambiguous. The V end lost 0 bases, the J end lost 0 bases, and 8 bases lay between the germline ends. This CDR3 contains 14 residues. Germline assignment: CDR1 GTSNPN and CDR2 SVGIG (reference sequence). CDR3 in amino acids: CAWSVPYLNTEAFF. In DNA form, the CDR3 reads TGTGCCTGGAGTGTACCGTATTTGAACACTGAAGCTTTCTTT.

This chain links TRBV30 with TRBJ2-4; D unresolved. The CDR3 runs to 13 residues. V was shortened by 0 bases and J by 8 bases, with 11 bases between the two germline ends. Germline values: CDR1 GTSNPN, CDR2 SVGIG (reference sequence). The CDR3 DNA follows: TGTGCCTGGAGTGTACGGTCTGGGGACATTCAGTACTTC. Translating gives CAWSVRSGDIQYF.

As DNA, the CDR3 is TGTGCCAGCAGCGGACAGCACTATGGCTACACCTTC. Translation gives CASSGQHYGYTF. The rearrangement uses TRBV21-1 and TRBJ1-2; the table's D gene call, TRBD1, was not cross checked with the DNA. TRBV21-1 is annotated as a pseudogene. CDR3 length equals 12 residues.

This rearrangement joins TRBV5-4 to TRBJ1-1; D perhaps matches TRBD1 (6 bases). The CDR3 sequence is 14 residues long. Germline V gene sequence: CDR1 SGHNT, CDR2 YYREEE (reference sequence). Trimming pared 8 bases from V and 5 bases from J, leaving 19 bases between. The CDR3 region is CASSTGTRGTEAFF. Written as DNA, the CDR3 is TGTGCCAGTTCGACCGGGACACGGGGAACTGAAGCTTTCTTT.

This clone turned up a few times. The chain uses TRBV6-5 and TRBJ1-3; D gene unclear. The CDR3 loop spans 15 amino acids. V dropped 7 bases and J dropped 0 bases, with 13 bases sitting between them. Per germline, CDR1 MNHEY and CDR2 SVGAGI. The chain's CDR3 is CASKNSPNSGNTIYF. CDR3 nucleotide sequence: TGTGCCAGCAAGAACAGTCCCAACTCTGGAAACACCATATATTTT.

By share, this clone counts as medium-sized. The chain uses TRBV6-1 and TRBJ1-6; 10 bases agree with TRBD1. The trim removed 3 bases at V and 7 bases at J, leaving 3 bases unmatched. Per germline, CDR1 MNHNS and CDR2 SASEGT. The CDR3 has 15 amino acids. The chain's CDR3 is CASSDGQGGNSPLHF. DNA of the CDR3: TGTGCCAGCAGTGACGGACAGGGGGGGAATTCACCCCTCCACTTT.

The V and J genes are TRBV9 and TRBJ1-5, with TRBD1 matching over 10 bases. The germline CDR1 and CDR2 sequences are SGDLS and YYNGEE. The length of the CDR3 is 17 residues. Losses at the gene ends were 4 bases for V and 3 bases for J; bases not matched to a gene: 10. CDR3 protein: CASSHRGDRGPNQPQHF. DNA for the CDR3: TGTGCCAGCAGCCACAGAGGGGACAGGGGACCCAATCAGCCCCAGCATTTT.

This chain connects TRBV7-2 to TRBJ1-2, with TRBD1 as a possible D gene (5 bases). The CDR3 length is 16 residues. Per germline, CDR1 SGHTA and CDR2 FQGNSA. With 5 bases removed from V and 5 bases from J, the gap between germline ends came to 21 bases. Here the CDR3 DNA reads TGTGCCAGCAGCCCTCCTGCCCAGGGTCTGACTTATGGCTACACCTTC. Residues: CASSPPAQGLTYGYTF.

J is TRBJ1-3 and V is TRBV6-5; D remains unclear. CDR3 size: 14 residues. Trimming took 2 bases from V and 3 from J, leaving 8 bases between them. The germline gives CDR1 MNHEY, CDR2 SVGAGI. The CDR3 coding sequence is TGTGCCAGCAGTTACGACTTATTTGGAAACACCATATATTTT. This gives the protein CASSYDLFGNTIYF.

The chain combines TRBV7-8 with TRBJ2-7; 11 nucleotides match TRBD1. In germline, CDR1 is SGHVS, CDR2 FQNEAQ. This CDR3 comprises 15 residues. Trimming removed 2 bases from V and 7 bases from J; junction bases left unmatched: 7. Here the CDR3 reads CASSLRTGGLGEQYF. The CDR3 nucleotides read TGTGCCAGCAGCTTAAGGACAGGGGGCTTGGGGGAGCAGTACTTC.

The CDR3 coding sequence is TGTGCCAGCAGCTCTGAAGAGACCCAGTACTTC. Its translation is CASSSEETQYF. The chain uses TRBV7-9 and TRBJ2-5, with D unresolved. Germline CDR1 SEHNR, CDR2 FQNEAQ (reference sequence). The CDR3 is made up of 11 amino acids. With 4 bases removed from V and 3 bases from J, the gap between germline ends came to 3 bases. Drawing the rest from reference TRBV7-9 and TRBJ2-5, the complete variable domain is DTGVSQNPRHKITKRGQNVTFRCDPISEHNRLYWYRQTLGQGPEFLTYFQNEAQLEKSRLLSDRFSAERPKGSFSTLEIQRTEQGDSAMYLCASSSEETQYFGPGTRLLVL.

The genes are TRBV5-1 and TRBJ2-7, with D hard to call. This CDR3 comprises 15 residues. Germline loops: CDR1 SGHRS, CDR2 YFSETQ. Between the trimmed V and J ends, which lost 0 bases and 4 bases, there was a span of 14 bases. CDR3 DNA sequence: TGCGCCAGCAGCTTGGTTCCAGCCTCCGGGTACGAGCAGTACTTC. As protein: CASSLVPASGYEQYF.

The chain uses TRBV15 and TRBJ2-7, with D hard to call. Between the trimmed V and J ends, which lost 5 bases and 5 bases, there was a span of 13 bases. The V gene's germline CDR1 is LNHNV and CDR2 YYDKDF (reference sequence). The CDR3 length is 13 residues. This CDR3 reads CATSATAANEQYF. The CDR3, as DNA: TGTGCCACCAGCGCCACCGCGGCCAACGAGCAGTACTTC.

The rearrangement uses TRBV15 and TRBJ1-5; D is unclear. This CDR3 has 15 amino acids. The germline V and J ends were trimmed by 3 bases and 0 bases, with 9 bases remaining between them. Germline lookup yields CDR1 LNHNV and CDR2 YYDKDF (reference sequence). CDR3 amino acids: CATSSAVYSNQPQHF. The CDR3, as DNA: TGTGCCACCAGCAGCGCAGTGTATAGCAATCAGCCCCAGCATTTT.

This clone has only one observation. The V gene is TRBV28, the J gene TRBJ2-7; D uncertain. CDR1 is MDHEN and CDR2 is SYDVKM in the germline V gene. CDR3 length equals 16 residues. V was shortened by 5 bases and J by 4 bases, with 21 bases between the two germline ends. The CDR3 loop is CASSPTSGTSTYEQYF. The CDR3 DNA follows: TGTGCCAGCAGTCCTACTTCGGGCACTTCGACTTACGAGCAGTACTTC.

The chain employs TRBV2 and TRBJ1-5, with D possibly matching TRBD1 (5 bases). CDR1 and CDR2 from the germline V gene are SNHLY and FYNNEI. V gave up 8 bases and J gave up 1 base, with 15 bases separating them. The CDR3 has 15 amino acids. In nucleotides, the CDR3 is TGTGCCAGCCTCCAGGGAGGGGCAAGCAATCAGCCCCAGCATTTT. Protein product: CASLQGGASNQPQHF.

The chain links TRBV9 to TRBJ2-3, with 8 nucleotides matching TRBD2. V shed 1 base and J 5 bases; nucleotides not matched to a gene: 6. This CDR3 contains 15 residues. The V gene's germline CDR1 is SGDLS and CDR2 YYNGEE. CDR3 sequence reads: CASSVYGGAQDTQYF. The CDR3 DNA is TGTGCCAGCAGCGTATACGGGGGGGCCCAAGATACGCAGTATTTT.

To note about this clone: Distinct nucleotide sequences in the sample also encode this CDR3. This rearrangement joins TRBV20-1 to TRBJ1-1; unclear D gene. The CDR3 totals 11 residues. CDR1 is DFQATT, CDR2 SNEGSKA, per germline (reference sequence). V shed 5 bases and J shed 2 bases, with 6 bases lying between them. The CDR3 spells CSARLNTEAFF. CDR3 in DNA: TGCAGTGCTCGGCTTAACACTGAAGCTTTCTTT.

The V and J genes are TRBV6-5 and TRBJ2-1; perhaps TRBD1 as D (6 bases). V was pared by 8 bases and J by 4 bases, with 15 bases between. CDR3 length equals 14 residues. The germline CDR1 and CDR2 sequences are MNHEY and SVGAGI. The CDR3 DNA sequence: TGTGCCAGCGCCGACAGGTACAAATACAATGAGCAGTTCTTC. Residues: CASADRYKYNEQFF.

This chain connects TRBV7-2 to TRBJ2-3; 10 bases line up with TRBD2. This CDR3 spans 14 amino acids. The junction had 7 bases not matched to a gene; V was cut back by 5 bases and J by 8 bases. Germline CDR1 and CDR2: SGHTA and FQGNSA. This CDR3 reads CASSPQLAGRTQYF. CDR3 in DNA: TGTGCCAGCAGCCCACAACTAGCGGGGCGTACGCAGTATTTT. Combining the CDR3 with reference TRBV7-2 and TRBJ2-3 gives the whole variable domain GAGVSQSPSNKVTEKGKDVELRCDPISGHTALYWYRQSLGQGLEFLIYFQGNSAPDKSGLPSDRFSAERTGGSVSTLTIQRTQQEDSAVYLCASSPQLAGRTQYFGPGTRLTVL.

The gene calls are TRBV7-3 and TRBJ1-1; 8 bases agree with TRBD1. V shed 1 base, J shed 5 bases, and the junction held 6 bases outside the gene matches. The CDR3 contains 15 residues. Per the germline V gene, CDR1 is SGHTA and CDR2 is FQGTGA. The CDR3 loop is CASSLNSDRGTEAFF. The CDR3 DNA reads TGTGCCAGCAGCTTAAATAGTGACAGGGGTACTGAAGCTTTCTTT.

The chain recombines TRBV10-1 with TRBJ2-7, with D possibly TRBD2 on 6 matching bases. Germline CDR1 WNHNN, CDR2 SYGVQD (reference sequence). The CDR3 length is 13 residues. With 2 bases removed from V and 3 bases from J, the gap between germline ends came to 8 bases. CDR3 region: CASSENGGYEQYF. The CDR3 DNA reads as TGCGCCAGCAGTGAGAACGGGGGCTACGAGCAGTACTTC.